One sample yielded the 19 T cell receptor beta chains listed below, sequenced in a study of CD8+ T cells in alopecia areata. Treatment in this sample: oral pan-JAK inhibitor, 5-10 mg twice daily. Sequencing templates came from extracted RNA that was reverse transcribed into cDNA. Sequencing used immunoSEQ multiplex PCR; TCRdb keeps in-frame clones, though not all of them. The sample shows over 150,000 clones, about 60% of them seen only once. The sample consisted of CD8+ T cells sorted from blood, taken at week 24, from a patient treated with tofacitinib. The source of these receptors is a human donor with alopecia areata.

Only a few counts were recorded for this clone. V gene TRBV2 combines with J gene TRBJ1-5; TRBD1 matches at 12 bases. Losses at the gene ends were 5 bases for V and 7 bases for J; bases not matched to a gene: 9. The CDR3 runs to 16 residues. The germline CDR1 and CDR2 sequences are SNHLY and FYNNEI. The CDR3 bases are TGTGCCAGCAGTACCCGGGACAGGGGGCAGGAACAGCCCCAGCATTTT. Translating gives CASSTRDRGQEQPQHF.

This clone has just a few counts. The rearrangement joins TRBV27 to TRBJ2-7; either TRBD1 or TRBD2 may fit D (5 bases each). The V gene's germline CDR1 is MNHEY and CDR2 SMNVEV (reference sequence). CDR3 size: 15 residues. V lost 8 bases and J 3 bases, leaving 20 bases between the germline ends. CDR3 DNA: TGTGCCAGCCTAACTCTTTCTCAGGGACGCTACGAGCAGTACTTC. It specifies CASLTLSQGRYEQYF.

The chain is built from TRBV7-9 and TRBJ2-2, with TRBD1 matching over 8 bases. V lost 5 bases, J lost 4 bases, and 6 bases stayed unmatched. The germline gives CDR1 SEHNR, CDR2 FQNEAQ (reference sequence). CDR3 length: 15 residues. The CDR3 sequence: CASSRPGQATGELFF. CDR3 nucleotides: TGTGCCAGCAGCCGTCCGGGACAGGCCACCGGGGAGCTGTTTTTT.

CDR3 nucleotides: TGTGCCAGCAGCTTCCCAGGGGGCATCTACGAGCAGTACTTC. Protein sequence: CASSFPGGIYEQYF. The chain has TRBV7-9 and TRBJ2-7, with 8 positions matching TRBD1. Germline assignment: CDR1 SEHNR and CDR2 FQNEAQ (reference sequence). The trim removed 3 bases at V and 3 bases at J, leaving 4 bases unmatched. The CDR3 is 14 residues long.

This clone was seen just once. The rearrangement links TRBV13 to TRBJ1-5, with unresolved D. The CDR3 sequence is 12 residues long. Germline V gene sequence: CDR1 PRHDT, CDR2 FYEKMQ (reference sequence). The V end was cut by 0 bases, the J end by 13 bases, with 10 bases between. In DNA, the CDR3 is TGTGCCAGCAGCTTAGGGACCCGCGCGCAGCATTTT. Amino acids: CASSLGTRAQHF.

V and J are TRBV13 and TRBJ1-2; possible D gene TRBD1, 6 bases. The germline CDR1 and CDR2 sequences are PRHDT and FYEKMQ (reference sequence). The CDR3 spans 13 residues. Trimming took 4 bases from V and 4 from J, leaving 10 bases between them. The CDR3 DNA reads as TGTGCCAGCAGCTCGAGGGACATCTATGGCTACACCTTC. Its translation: CASSSRDIYGYTF.

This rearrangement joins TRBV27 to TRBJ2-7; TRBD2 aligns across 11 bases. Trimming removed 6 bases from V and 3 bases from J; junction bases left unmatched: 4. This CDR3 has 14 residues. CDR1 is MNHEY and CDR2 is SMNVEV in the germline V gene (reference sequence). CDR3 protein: CASRVGLAGYEQYF. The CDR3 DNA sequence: TGTGCCAGCAGGGTAGGACTAGCGGGCTACGAGCAGTACTTC.

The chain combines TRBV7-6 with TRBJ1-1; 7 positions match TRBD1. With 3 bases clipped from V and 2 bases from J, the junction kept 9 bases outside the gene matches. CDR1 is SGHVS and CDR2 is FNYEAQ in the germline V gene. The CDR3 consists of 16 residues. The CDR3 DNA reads TGTGCCAGCAGCTTTCCATCGACAGGGTATAACACTGAAGCTTTCTTT. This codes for CASSFPSTGYNTEAFF.

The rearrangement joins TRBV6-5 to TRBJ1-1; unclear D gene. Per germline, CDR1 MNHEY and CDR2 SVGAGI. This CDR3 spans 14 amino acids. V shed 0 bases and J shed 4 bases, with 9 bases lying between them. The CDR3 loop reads CASSYSQDRTEAFF. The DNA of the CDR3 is TGTGCCAGCAGTTACTCCCAGGACCGCACTGAAGCTTTCTTT.

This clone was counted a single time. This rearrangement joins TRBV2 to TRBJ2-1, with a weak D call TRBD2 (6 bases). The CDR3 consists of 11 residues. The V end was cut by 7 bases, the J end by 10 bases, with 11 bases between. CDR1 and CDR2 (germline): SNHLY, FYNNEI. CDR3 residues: CASMFAGEQFF. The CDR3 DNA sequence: TGTGCCAGCATGTTTGCGGGGGAGCAGTTCTTC.

The CDR3 is CASSLDGGSQETQYF. The CDR3 bases are TGTGCCAGCAGTTTAGACGGGGGAAGCCAAGAGACCCAGTACTTC. The chain uses TRBV28 and TRBJ2-5; weak D call: TRBD2 (6 bases). V was shortened by 2 bases and J by 1 base, with 11 bases between the two germline ends. Germline V gives CDR1 MDHEN, CDR2 SYDVKM. The CDR3 is made up of 15 amino acids. Filled out from reference TRBV28 and TRBJ2-5, the complete variable domain reads DVKVTQSSRYLVKRTGEKVFLECVQDMDHENMFWYRQDPGLGLRLIYFSYDVKMKEKGDIPEGYSVSREKKERFSLILESASTNQTSMYLCASSLDGGSQETQYFGPGTRLLVL.

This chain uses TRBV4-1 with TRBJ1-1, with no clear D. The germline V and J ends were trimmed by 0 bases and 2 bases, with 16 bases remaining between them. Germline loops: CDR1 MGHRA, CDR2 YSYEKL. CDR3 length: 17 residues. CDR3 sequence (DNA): TGCGCCAGCAGCCAAGATCTAGGGCCGGGAGGAAACACTGAAGCTTTCTTT. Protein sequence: CASSQDLGPGGNTEAFF.

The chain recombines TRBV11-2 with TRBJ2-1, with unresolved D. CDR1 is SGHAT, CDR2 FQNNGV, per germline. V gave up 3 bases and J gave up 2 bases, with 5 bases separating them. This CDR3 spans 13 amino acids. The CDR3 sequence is CASSLETYNEQFF. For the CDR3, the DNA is TGTGCCAGCAGCTTGGAGACCTACAATGAGCAGTTCTTC.

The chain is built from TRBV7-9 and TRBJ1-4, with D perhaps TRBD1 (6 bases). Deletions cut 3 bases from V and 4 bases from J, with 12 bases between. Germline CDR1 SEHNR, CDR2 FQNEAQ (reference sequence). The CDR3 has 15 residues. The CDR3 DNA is TGTGCCAGCAGCTTCTACGGACAGCGTAATGAAAAACTGTTTTTT. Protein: CASSFYGQRNEKLFF.

The CDR3 protein is CASADRGGENEQFF. CDR3 DNA: TGTGCCAGCGCGGACAGGGGGGGAGAGAATGAGCAGTTCTTC. The gene calls are TRBV2 and TRBJ2-1; 10 positions match TRBD1. The CDR3 totals 14 residues. Per the germline V gene, CDR1 is SNHLY and CDR2 is FYNNEI. The J segment lost 7 bases and the V segment lost 8 bases, leaving 8 bases of the junction unmatched.

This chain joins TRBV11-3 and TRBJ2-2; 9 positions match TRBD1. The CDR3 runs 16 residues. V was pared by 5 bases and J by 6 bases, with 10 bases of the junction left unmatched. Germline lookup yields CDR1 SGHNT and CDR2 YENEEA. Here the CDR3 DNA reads TGTGCCAGCAGCGCCGGACAGGGGCCTGTTTCCGGGGAGCTGTTTTTT. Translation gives CASSAGQGPVSGELFF.

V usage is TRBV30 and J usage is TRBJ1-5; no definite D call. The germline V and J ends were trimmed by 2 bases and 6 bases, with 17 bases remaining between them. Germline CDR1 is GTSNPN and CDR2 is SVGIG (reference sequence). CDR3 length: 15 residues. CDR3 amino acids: CAWSTLGWVGQPQHF. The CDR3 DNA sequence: TGTGCCTGGAGTACCCTGGGGTGGGTCGGTCAGCCCCAGCATTTT.

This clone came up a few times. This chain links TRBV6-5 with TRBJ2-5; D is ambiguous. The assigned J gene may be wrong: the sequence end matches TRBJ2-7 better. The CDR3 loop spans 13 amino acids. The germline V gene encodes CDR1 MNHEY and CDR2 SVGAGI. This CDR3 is CASKDQYSYEQYF. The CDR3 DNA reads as TGTGCCAGCAAAGATCAGTATTCCTACGAGCAGTACTTC.

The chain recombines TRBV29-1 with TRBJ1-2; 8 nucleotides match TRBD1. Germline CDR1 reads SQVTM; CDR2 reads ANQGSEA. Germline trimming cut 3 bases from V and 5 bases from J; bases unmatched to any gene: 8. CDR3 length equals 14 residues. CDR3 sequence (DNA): TGCAGCGTTGAGAAGGACAGGGCCCCTTATGGCTACACCTTC. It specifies CSVEKDRAPYGYTF.